The rows below give T cell receptor beta chains drawn from one sample of a study of T cell responses to AZD1222 COVID-19 vaccine. Assay: immunoSEQ multiplex PCR; the TCRdb copy retains only in-frame clones and omits some. The repertoire holds roughly 120,000 clones, 92% seen once, with over 7.5% in the top ten. This material consisted of peripheral blood, taken 28 days after the second AZD1222 dose. These receptors were taken from an adult who received the AZD1222 COVID-19 vaccine. CDR3s include the opening cysteine and the closing phenylalanine or tryptophan. A D gene is named only where the DNA matches it firmly. Expanded clones get a size class; other rows say once, few or many, or leave the size out.

clone_size	v_call	j_call	d_call	cdr3_nt	cdr3_aa
.	TRBV7-2	TRBJ2-7	TRBD1	TGTGCCAGCAGCAAAACAGCGGGACAGGGCTACGAGCAGTACTTC	CASSKTAGQGYEQYF
.	TRBV7-8	TRBJ1-1	.	TGTGCCAGCAGCTTACAGGGAATAAACACTGAAGCTTTCTTT	CASSLQGINTEAFF
few	TRBV6-5	TRBJ1-1	.	TGTGCCAGCAGTTACTCGGGGGCAGGGTATCAAGCTTTCTTT	CASSYSGAGYQAFF
once	TRBV5-6	TRBJ2-7	.	TGTGCCAGCACGGGTAGGACGTGGGAGCAGTACTTC	CASTGRTWEQYF
.	TRBV18	TRBJ2-1	.	TGTGCCAGCTCACCAGGATCCTACAATGAGCAGTTCTTC	CASSPGSYNEQFF
.	TRBV7-2	TRBJ2-1	TRBD2	TGTGCCAGCAGCTTAGCGCGTGGACTAGCGTGGTCGGATGAGCAGTTCTTC	CASSLARGLAWSDEQFF
.	TRBV7-2	TRBJ2-1	.	TGTGCCAGCAGCCTGAAACCCCAGTTTCCCTACAATGAGCAGTTCTTC	CASSLKPQFPYNEQFF
.	TRBV28	TRBJ2-3	TRBD1	TGTGCCAGCAGTTTAGGCCCCGGGACAGGGGAGTATTTT	CASSLGPGTGEYF
.	TRBV15	TRBJ2-7	.	TGTGCCACCAGCAGAGAATCGGGGAGCGCGGCCGAGCAGTACTTC	CATSRESGSAAEQYF
.	TRBV29-1	TRBJ2-7	.	TGCAGCGGGGGTCACCTCTACGAGCAGTACTTC	CSGGHLYEQYF
.	TRBV27	TRBJ1-6	TRBD1	TGTGCCAGCAGTCCATACAGGGGTTTGAGGTCAAATTCACCCCTCCACTTT	CASSPYRGLRSNSPLHF
.	TRBV19	TRBJ1-4	.	TGTGCCAGTAGTCCCAGGGGTGGGTACCTGTTTTTT	CASSPRGGYLFF
.	TRBV19	TRBJ1-3	.	TGTGCCAGTAGTAATATGTACATCTCTTTCTCTGGAAACACCATATATTTT	CASSNMYISFSGNTIYF
.	TRBV6-5	TRBJ1-2	TRBD1	TGTGCCAGCATCCGGACAGGGCTGACCCTCGCGAGCTACACCTTC	CASIRTGLTLASYTF
.	TRBV25-1	TRBJ2-3	.	TGTGCCAGCAGTGAATTGAACACAGGGTCGGTCCTTGATACGCAGTATTTT	CASSELNTGSVLDTQYF
once	TRBV28	TRBJ1-6	.	TGTGCCAGCAGTTTAGGGACAACCGATAATTCACCCCTCCACTTT	CASSLGTTDNSPLHF
.	TRBV28	TRBJ2-1	.	TGTGCCAGCAGTTTAGGGGTGAATGAGCAGTTCTTC	CASSLGVNEQFF